The clone carrying this TCR beta chain was detected once. Its antigen is as yet unknown. The assay was immunoSEQ multiplex PCR, and TCRdb's table has in-frame clones only and misses some. The sample contains about 2 million clones, roughly 95% of which appear only once. These data come from a study of shared clonotypes between healthy human individuals. Study-wide findings and caveats: Owing to a small donor count, the genetic and exposure-history diversity represented was limited.

Germline CDR1 and CDR2: PRHDT and FYEKMQ (reference sequence). This CDR3 has 14 residues. V was pared by 5 bases and J by 0 bases, with 3 bases of the junction left unmatched. This TCR derives from a man aged 18 to 29 in good health. Sequenced sample: naive CD4+ T cells sorted from blood. Specified subset: CD45RA+ positively selected. J is TRBJ2-7 and V is TRBV13; 8 bases line up with TRBD2. Written as DNA, the CDR3 is TGTGCCAGCAGCACGCGGGAGGCCTCCTACGAGCAGTACTTC. Encoded protein: CASSTREASYEQYF.